The clone carrying this T cell receptor (beta chain) was counted ten times or more. Its matching antigen is unknown. Germline V gene sequence: CDR1 ENHRY, CDR2 SYGVKD. The V end lost 8 bases, the J end lost 1 base, and 11 bases lay between the germline ends. There are 13 residues in the CDR3. The library targeted TCRbeta and was prepared with unique molecular identifiers. TCRdb redid the calling of the PCR reads with MiXCR, one entry per CDR3 protein. The table lists hundreds of thousands of distinct CDR3 sequences, just under 8.5% of them singletons, with roughly 5.8% in the top ten. This specimen belongs to a study of T-cell reconstitution after alpha-beta-depleted transplantation in children. Study-level results: Elevated TCRbeta diversity at day 60 was traced, in some patients, to surviving recipient T cells and thymic progenitors. Two months or so post-transplant, alpha-beta T cells reportedly derived from several hundred expanded graft clones. T cells produced anew were the main source of T-cell counts and diversity one year after transplant.

This sequence was found in a male patient between 5 and 17 years old who had a stem cell transplant for acute lymphoblastic leukemia, so the T cells may come from the graft donor. The chain carries TRBV10-3 and TRBJ1-1; D is possibly TRBD1 (6 bases). Material: PBMCs, mostly from graft donor cells, obtained 180 days after TCRalphabeta/CD19-depleted stem cell transplant. The CDR3: CAIGVTGNTEAFF. The CDR3 nucleotides are TGTGCCATCGGGGTGACAGGGAACACTGAAGCTTTCTTT.